The 26 T cell receptor beta chains in this list originate from one sample, sequenced in a study of CD8 T cells in Susac syndrome. Random hexamers were used to reverse transcribe the RNA input (0.5 to 1 ug). TCRdb reanalysed the immunoSEQ multiplex PCR reads using MiXCR and keeps one entry per CDR3 protein. The sample includes roughly 250,000 distinct CDR3 sequences, about 96% of them seen just once. Sequencing was done on a sample of CD4+ T cells from PBMCs. These receptors were obtained from a human donor with Susac syndrome.

This chain's CDR3 is CASSKLQGHTEAFF. CDR3 nucleotide sequence: TGTGCCAGCAGTAAATTACAGGGACACACTGAAGCTTTCTTT. J is TRBJ1-1 and V is TRBV27; D is perhaps TRBD1 (6 bases). The CDR3 has 14 residues. Germline V lookup: CDR1 MNHEY, CDR2 SMNVEV (reference sequence). V was trimmed by 5 bases and J by 3 bases, leaving 13 bases between them.

The CDR3 nucleotides are TGTGCCAGCTCACTAGGGACAGCAACAAACAATGAGCAGTTCTTC. This sequence encodes CASSLGTATNNEQFF. The chain links TRBV18 to TRBJ2-1; 7 bases fit TRBD1. After removal of 4 bases from V and 5 bases from J, the junction contained 8 bases not matched to a gene. This CDR3 is built from 15 residues. Germline V gives CDR1 KGHSH, CDR2 LQKENI.

This sequence joins TRBV3-1 and TRBJ2-6; D is unclear. CDR1 and CDR2 from the germline V gene are LGHDT and YNNKEL (reference sequence). The ends were cut back, 2 bases at V and 4 bases at J, with 3 bases in the middle. CDR3 length: 13 amino acids. The CDR3 DNA follows: TGTGCCAGCAGCCAACTCGGGGCCAACGTCCTGACTTTC. Residues: CASSQLGANVLTF. Based on the CDR3 plus reference TRBV3-1 and TRBJ2-6, the full variable domain is DTAVSQTPKYLVTQMGNDKSIKCEQNLGHDTMYWYKQDSKKFLKIMFSYNNKELIINETVPNRFSPKSPDKAHLNLHINSLELGDSAVYFCASSQLGANVLTFGAGSRLTVL.

The CDR3 is CSAPLIEEKLFF. In DNA form, the CDR3 reads TGCAGTGCTCCCTTAATTGAGGAAAAACTGTTTTTT. The chain employs TRBV20-1 and TRBJ1-4; unclear D gene. V gave up 5 bases and J gave up 8 bases, with 12 bases separating them. Germline V gives CDR1 DFQATT, CDR2 SNEGSKA (reference sequence). This CDR3 spans 12 amino acids.

The gene calls are TRBV20-1 and TRBJ2-7; D is uncertain. Germline CDR1 is DFQATT and CDR2 is SNEGSKA (reference sequence). The CDR3 length is 14 residues. V shed 0 bases and J shed 2 bases, with 11 bases lying between them. The CDR3 bases are TGCAGTGCTAGAGATTCAGGCACCGCCTACGAGCAGTACTTC. Translated: CSARDSGTAYEQYF.

This clonotype appeared a single time. The rearrangement joins TRBV14 to TRBJ1-5, with no clear D. The CDR3 sequence is 14 residues long. V lost 1 base and J 3 bases, leaving 7 bases between the germline ends. Germline V gene lookup returns CDR1 SGHDN and CDR2 FVKESK. CDR3 residues: CASSQVGYNQPQHF. The DNA of the CDR3 is TGTGCCAGCAGCCAAGTGGGTTACAATCAGCCCCAGCATTTT.

The chain couples TRBV6-5 to TRBJ2-3, with D maybe TRBD2 (6 bases). Germline CDR1 reads MNHEY; CDR2 reads SVGAGI. Trimming took 3 bases from V and 2 from J, leaving 12 bases between them. CDR3 length equals 15 residues. For the CDR3, the DNA is TGTGCCAGCAGTTATCGGGGGTCTTTCACAGATACGCAGTATTTT. Translated: CASSYRGSFTDTQYF.

CDR3 residues: CAVGPQGTKGNIQYF. The CDR3 nucleotides read TGTGCCGTGGGCCCACAAGGGACCAAAGGGAACATTCAGTACTTC. This chain joins TRBV7-9 and TRBJ2-4; the D gene could be TRBD1 or TRBD2 (5 bases each). Germline lookup yields CDR1 SEHNR and CDR2 FQNEAQ (reference sequence). This CDR3 comprises 15 residues. Trimming pared 11 bases from V and 7 bases from J, leaving 24 bases between.

This clonotype was recorded once. The rearrangement joins TRBV7-9 to TRBJ2-3; D is unresolved. The V gene lost 2 bases and the J gene lost 2 bases, with 8 bases spanning the gap. Germline V gene lookup returns CDR1 SEHNR and CDR2 FQNEAQ (reference sequence). There are 14 residues in the CDR3. The CDR3 DNA reads TGTGCCAGCAGCTTAACCGAACACACAGATACGCAGTATTTT. Amino acid sequence: CASSLTEHTDTQYF.

V usage is TRBV24-1 and J usage is TRBJ2-1; TRBD2 aligns across 9 bases. J gave up 7 bases and V 4 bases, and 10 bases lay outside the gene matches. The germline gives CDR1 KGHDR, CDR2 SFDVKD. CDR3 size: 16 residues. CDR3 sequence: CATSEHSGSLGNEQFF. CDR3 nucleotides: TGTGCCACCAGTGAACATAGCGGGAGCCTTGGGAATGAGCAGTTCTTC.

This clonotype showed up just once. The rearrangement joins TRBV29-1 to TRBJ2-7; weak D call: TRBD2 (6 bases). Germline V gene sequence: CDR1 SQVTM, CDR2 ANQGSEA. This CDR3 region has 12 residues. Trimming left V 2 bases short and J 4 bases short, with 9 bases between. The CDR3, as DNA: TGCAGCGTTGAAATGGAGGGGTACGAGCAGTACTTC. Translation: CSVEMEGYEQYF.

This chain links TRBV12-3 or TRBV12-4 with TRBJ1-1; TRBD1 is a possible D gene (5 bases). The CDR3 consists of 15 residues. V was pared by 5 bases and J by 3 bases, with 16 bases between. The CDR3 protein is CASSPGTWTYTEAFF. The CDR3 region has the DNA TGTGCCAGCAGTCCCGGGACGTGGACGTACACTGAAGCTTTCTTT.

In its sample, this clonotype was seen once. V and J are TRBV30 and TRBJ2-3; a possible D gene is TRBD1 (5 bases). The length of the CDR3 is 14 residues. Trimming removed 3 bases from V and 0 bases from J, with 10 bases in between. Germline V gives CDR1 GTSNPN, CDR2 SVGIG (reference sequence). DNA for the CDR3: TGTGCCTGGAGGGGCGACAGTAGCACAGATACGCAGTATTTT. Protein: CAWRGDSSTDTQYF.

The chain carries TRBV20-1 and TRBJ2-3, with D unclear. V was clipped by 8 bases and J by 6 bases, with 9 bases between them. The CDR3 length is 10 residues. Germline CDR1 reads DFQATT; CDR2 reads SNEGSKA (reference sequence). The CDR3 loop reads CSPQEDTQYF. In DNA, the CDR3 is TGCAGTCCTCAGGAGGATACGCAGTATTTT.

This chain uses TRBV9 with TRBJ1-5; the D gene is possibly TRBD1 (5 bases). Germline CDR1 reads SGDLS; CDR2 reads YYNGEE. V was clipped by 3 bases and J by 5 bases, with 15 bases between them. There are 15 residues in the CDR3. The CDR3 reads CASSATGSGDQPQHF. The CDR3 coding sequence is TGTGCCAGCAGCGCAACCGGATCGGGGGATCAGCCCCAGCATTTT.

The rearrangement uses TRBV27 and TRBJ2-7; 8 nucleotides line up with TRBD2. The CDR3 runs 14 residues. Germline trimming cut 6 bases from V and 4 bases from J; bases unmatched to any gene: 8. The germline V gene has CDR1 MNHEY and CDR2 SMNVEV (reference sequence). DNA for the CDR3: TGTGCCAGCAGCACGGGAGGGCGAAAGTACGAGCAGTACTTC. Translating it yields CASSTGGRKYEQYF.

The gene calls are TRBV12-3 or TRBV12-4 and TRBJ2-5; TRBD2 is a possible D gene (5 bases). The CDR3 is made up of 14 amino acids. Trimming removed 6 bases at V and 9 bases at J, with 20 bases between. The CDR3 DNA sequence: TGTGCCAGCAGACCCGGGAAAAATGTGGTGGCCCAGTACTTC. Amino acid sequence: CASRPGKNVVAQYF.

This clonotype is a singleton in its sample. The rearrangement links TRBV2 to TRBJ1-2; D possibly corresponds to TRBD1 (6 bases). CDR3 length equals 13 residues. Germline CDR1 reads SNHLY; CDR2 reads FYNNEI. Trimming took 5 bases from V and 6 from J, leaving 13 bases between them. CDR3: CASSRQAPDGYTF. The CDR3 region has the DNA TGTGCCAGCAGTCGACAGGCACCGGATGGCTACACCTTC. The full variable domain, rest sourced from reference TRBV2 and TRBJ1-2, is EPEVTQTPSHQVTQMGQEVILRCVPISNHLYFYWYRQILGQKVEFLVSFYNNEISEKSEIFDDQFSVERPDGSNFTLKIRSTKLEDSAMYFCASSRQAPDGYTFGSGTRLTVV.

The rearrangement joins TRBV28 to TRBJ2-1; possibly TRBD2 for D (5 bases). V dropped 2 bases and J dropped 12 bases, with 14 bases sitting between them. The CDR3 is made up of 13 amino acids. Germline assignment: CDR1 MDHEN and CDR2 SYDVKM. CDR3 sequence (DNA): TGTGCCAGCAGTTTAGGAGGAGCGATTGCGCAGTTCTTC. It translates to CASSLGGAIAQFF.

J is TRBJ1-5 and V is TRBV5-6; 7 bases are a match to TRBD1. Looked up from germline, CDR1 is SGHDT and CDR2 is YYEEEE. This CDR3 is built from 15 residues. With 0 bases clipped from V and 7 bases from J, the junction kept 7 bases outside the gene matches. Here the CDR3 DNA reads TGTGCCAGCAGCTTGGCACAGGGGTTAGGGCAGCCCCAGCATTTT. Protein product: CASSLAQGLGQPQHF.

The CDR3 here is CASSLAGRGMNTEAFF. The CDR3, as DNA: TGCGCCAGCAGCTTGGCCGGAAGGGGAATGAACACTGAAGCTTTCTTT. The V and J genes are TRBV5-1 and TRBJ1-1; D may be TRBD1 (5 bases). Trimming cost V 0 bases and J 0 bases, with 12 bases left between them. Germline V lookup: CDR1 SGHRS, CDR2 YFSETQ. This CDR3 has 16 amino acids.

V and J are TRBV15 and TRBJ2-4; possible D gene TRBD2, 5 bases. V lost 0 bases to trimming and J lost 6 bases, with 12 bases between them. The germline CDR1 and CDR2 sequences are LNHNV and YYDKDF (reference sequence). The CDR3 is 15 amino acids. The DNA of the CDR3 is TGTGCCACCAGCAGAGATTCTAGCAGAATAAACATTCAGTACTTC. Residues: CATSRDSSRINIQYF.

The chain combines TRBV30 with TRBJ2-7; 9 bases agree with TRBD1. With V trimmed by 2 bases and J by 3 bases, 5 bases remained unmatched. CDR1 is GTSNPN, CDR2 SVGIG, per germline (reference sequence). The CDR3 spans 14 residues. CDR3 region: CAWSRDRGSYEQYF. Here the CDR3 DNA reads TGTGCCTGGAGTCGTGACAGGGGGAGCTACGAGCAGTACTTC.

The CDR3 is CASTWTFAYEQYF. The DNA of the CDR3 is TGTGCCAGCACGTGGACATTTGCCTACGAGCAGTACTTC. V and J are TRBV12-3 or TRBV12-4 and TRBJ2-7; possible D gene TRBD1, 5 bases. The CDR3 sequence is 13 residues long. V dropped 7 bases and J dropped 2 bases, with 12 bases sitting between them.

The V gene is TRBV10-2, the J gene TRBJ1-2; D is unresolved. This CDR3 has 14 amino acids. Germline loops: CDR1 WSHSY, CDR2 SAAADI. V lost 0 bases, J lost 4 bases, and 9 bases lay in between. The CDR3 DNA reads as TGCGCCAGCAGTGAGTCCTGGGCCAGCTATGGCTACACCTTC. It translates to CASSESWASYGYTF.

V and J are TRBV10-3 and TRBJ2-7; tentatively, D is TRBD2 (6 bases). CDR1 and CDR2 from the germline V gene are ENHRY and SYGVKD. The CDR3 covers 14 residues. Trimming took off 2 bases at V and 2 bases at J, with 10 bases between the two ends. The CDR3 coding sequence is TGTGCCATCAGTGAGCTTTCGGGGGCCTACGAGCAGTACTTC. Translating it yields CAISELSGAYEQYF.